Presented here are 5 T cell receptor beta chains from one specimen sequenced in a study of beta chain features in type 1 diabetes (dated by TCRdb to 2016 to 2019). Antigens of these TCRs are unknown. Preparation of the library involved the immunoSEQ multiplex PCR assay. The entire amount of isolated RNA was reverse transcribed using the High Capacity cDNA Reverse Transcription Kit, so the sequenced TCRB transcripts were expressed ones. TCRdb's version of the immuneACCESS table is confined to in-frame rearrangements and falls short of the full clone set. An unresolved V gene accounts for under half of the shortfall where checked; the remainder is of unknown origin. Recorded for this sample are more than 120,000 clones; about 13% of them occurred a single time. 1.3% of the sample comes from the top ten. What the study reported, not specific to this receptor: Type 1 diabetes patients showed a moderate but significant shortening of TCRB CDR3 length in all four CD4+ subsets.

The sample consisted of central memory CD4+ T cells from blood. The origin of the receptors is a young man with type 1 diabetes.

This clone has just a few counts. The V and J genes are TRBV6-1 and TRBJ1-1; 7 bases map to TRBD1. After removal of 2 bases from V and 4 bases from J, the junction contained 4 bases not matched to a gene. The CDR3 totals 14 residues. The germline V gene has CDR1 MNHNS and CDR2 SASEGT. CDR3 in DNA: TGTGCCAGCAGTGAAATGGACAGGATCACTGAAGCTTTCTTT. Translation: CASSEMDRITEAFF.

This clone was observed a single time. Written as DNA, the CDR3 is TGTGCCAGCAGCTTAGTGGGGGGTGGTGAGCAGTTCTTC. It is translated as CASSLVGGGEQFF. The gene calls are TRBV7-2 and TRBJ2-1, with D perhaps TRBD2 (6 bases). With 1 base removed from V and 9 bases from J, the gap between germline ends came to 10 bases. In germline, CDR1 is SGHTA, CDR2 FQGNSA. CDR3 length equals 13 residues.

The table lists this clone with many counts. Other DNA sequences within the sample encode an identical CDR3. The chain uses TRBV4-1 and TRBJ1-3; unclear D gene. The CDR3 consists of 15 residues. V was shortened by 1 base and J by 0 bases, with 7 bases between the two germline ends. Germline assignment: CDR1 MGHRA and CDR2 YSYEKL. The CDR3 coding sequence is TGCGCCAGCAGCCAAGGCCAGCTCTCTGGAAACACCATATATTTT. Its translation is CASSQGQLSGNTIYF.

This chain uses TRBV9 with TRBJ1-5; D possibly corresponds to TRBD1 (5 bases). The CDR3 covers 19 residues. Germline V lookup: CDR1 SGDLS, CDR2 YYNGEE. Trimming removed 3 bases at V and 0 bases at J, with 22 bases between. CDR3 sequence (DNA): TGTGCCAGCAGCGCCCTAAAACCCCCGGGGGATTATAGCAATCAGCCCCAGCATTTT. It is translated as CASSALKPPGDYSNQPQHF.

This clone was counted many times. Here the CDR3 reads CASRTGLVRNEQFF. Here the CDR3 DNA reads TGCGCCAGCAGAACGGGACTAGTGCGCAATGAGCAGTTCTTC. V gene TRBV5-1 combines with J gene TRBJ2-1; 8 nucleotides agree with TRBD2. Germline V gene sequence: CDR1 SGHRS, CDR2 YFSETQ. This CDR3 comprises 14 residues. After removal of 5 bases from V and 6 bases from J, the junction contained 7 bases not matched to a gene.